A selection of T cell receptor beta chains follows, all from one sample in a study of T-cell reconstitution after alpha-beta-depleted transplantation in children. Each CDR3 protein gets one entry after TCRdb re-called the PCR reads with MiXCR. The sample contains 300,000 or so distinct CDR3 sequences, over 20% of which appear only once. Sequences were derived from PBMCs, mostly from graft donor cells, sampled 180 days after TCRalphabeta/CD19-depleted stem cell transplant. The receptors stem from a male patient younger than 18 who had a stem cell transplant for acute lymphoblastic leukemia, so the T cells may come from the graft donor. Both conserved end residues are part of each CDR3. Each record gives: J gene, D gene, clone size, CDR3 length, V gene, CDR3 DNA, CDR3 protein. A D gene is named only where the DNA matches it firmly. The size field is filled for only some rows; it gives once, few, many or a size class.

J gene: TRBJ2-4
D gene: -
clone size: few
CDR3 length: 12
V gene: TRBV7-9
CDR3 DNA: TGTGCCAGCAGCCACCCGACAGGTTCTCAGTACTTC
CDR3 protein: CASSHPTGSQYF

J gene: TRBJ2-1
D gene: TRBD2
clone size: -
CDR3 length: 16
V gene: TRBV5-1
CDR3 DNA: TGCGCCAGCAGCTTGCCGTACAGCGGGAGTGGGGATGAGCAGTTCTTC
CDR3 protein: CASSLPYSGSGDEQFF

J gene: TRBJ2-5
D gene: -
clone size: -
CDR3 length: 13
V gene: TRBV7-3
CDR3 DNA: TGTGCCAGCAGCCGCGGTACCCAAGAGACCCAGTACTTC
CDR3 protein: CASSRGTQETQYF

J gene: TRBJ1-5
D gene: TRBD1
clone size: -
CDR3 length: 17
V gene: TRBV7-6
CDR3 DNA: TGTGCCAGCAGCTTATCACTGGGTGGGACAGGGTTTCAGCCCCAGCATTTT
CDR3 protein: CASSLSLGGTGFQPQHF

J gene: TRBJ1-2
D gene: TRBD1
clone size: few
CDR3 length: 14
V gene: TRBV5-1
CDR3 DNA: TGCGCCAGCAGCTTCGACAGGGGCGGCTATGGCTACACCTTC
CDR3 protein: CASSFDRGGYGYTF

J gene: TRBJ1-2
D gene: -
clone size: -
CDR3 length: 10
V gene: TRBV28
CDR3 DNA: TGTGCCAGCAGTCACTATGGCTACACCTTC
CDR3 protein: CASSHYGYTF

J gene: TRBJ2-1
D gene: TRBD2
clone size: few
CDR3 length: 17
V gene: TRBV20-1
CDR3 DNA: TGCAGTGCTAGAGACCGGGGACTATCTGTCTCCTACAATGAGCAGTTCTTC
CDR3 protein: CSARDRGLSVSYNEQFF

J gene: TRBJ1-3
D gene: -
clone size: few
CDR3 length: 15
V gene: TRBV6-5
CDR3 DNA: TGTGCCAGCAGGATTACTTTTTCGGGCGTACACACCATATATTTT
CDR3 protein: CASRITFSGVHTIYF

J gene: TRBJ1-2
D gene: -
clone size: few
CDR3 length: 13
V gene: TRBV4-1
CDR3 DNA: TGCGCCAGCAGCCCAGGGCAATTCTATGGCTACACCTTC
CDR3 protein: CASSPGQFYGYTF

J gene: TRBJ2-2
D gene: -
clone size: many
CDR3 length: 13
V gene: TRBV27
CDR3 DNA: TGTGCCAGCGCCTGGACTGCAACCGGGGAGCTGTTTTTT
CDR3 protein: CASAWTATGELFF

J gene: TRBJ2-2
D gene: -
clone size: -
CDR3 length: 14
V gene: TRBV20-1
CDR3 DNA: -
CDR3 protein: CRAGTALTPGSCFF

J gene: TRBJ2-7
D gene: TRBD2
clone size: -
CDR3 length: 14
V gene: TRBV20-1
CDR3 DNA: TGCAGTGCCCGAGGACTAGCGGTCACCTACGAGCAGTACTTC
CDR3 protein: CSARGLAVTYEQYF

J gene: TRBJ2-1
D gene: -
clone size: -
CDR3 length: 14
V gene: TRBV7-6
CDR3 DNA: TGTGCCAGCAGCTTATACGGGGGAGGCAATGAGCAGTTCTTC
CDR3 protein: CASSLYGGGNEQFF

J gene: TRBJ1-2
D gene: -
clone size: -
CDR3 length: 16
V gene: TRBV5-1
CDR3 DNA: TGCGCCAGCAGCTTTGTTCCAGGGCGGAGGGACTATGGCTACACCTTC
CDR3 protein: CASSFVPGRRDYGYTF

J gene: TRBJ2-1
D gene: -
clone size: few
CDR3 length: 17
V gene: TRBV21-1
CDR3 DNA: TGTGCCAGCAGCAAAGCGGCGGGAGGAGGCTCCTACAATGAGCAGTTCTTC
CDR3 protein: CASSKAAGGGSYNEQFF

J gene: TRBJ2-5
D gene: -
clone size: few
CDR3 length: 16
V gene: TRBV5-1
CDR3 DNA: TGCGCCAGCAGCTTTGGCCAGGGGTCCTCCAAGGTGACCCAGTACTTC
CDR3 protein: CASSFGQGSSKVTQYF

J gene: TRBJ1-1
D gene: -
clone size: -
CDR3 length: 14
V gene: TRBV15
CDR3 DNA: TGTGCCACCAGCAGAGACCCGAAGGCTACTGAAGCTTTCTTT
CDR3 protein: CATSRDPKATEAFF

J gene: TRBJ1-2
D gene: -
clone size: few
CDR3 length: 13
V gene: TRBV7-9
CDR3 DNA: TGTGCCAGCAGCTTAGCGTCTGGGAATGGCTACACCTTC
CDR3 protein: CASSLASGNGYTF

J gene: TRBJ2-1
D gene: TRBD2
clone size: -
CDR3 length: 16
V gene: TRBV6-2/TRBV6-3
CDR3 DNA: TGTGCCAGCAGTACCCGACTAGCGGGAGTCCGCAATGAGCAGTTCTTC
CDR3 protein: CASSTRLAGVRNEQFF

J gene: TRBJ1-4
D gene: -
clone size: -
CDR3 length: 14
V gene: TRBV28
CDR3 DNA: TGTGCCAGCAGTTTATCAGGGTTCGGTGAAAAACTGTTTTTT
CDR3 protein: CASSLSGFGEKLFF

J gene: TRBJ1-2
D gene: -
clone size: few
CDR3 length: 14
V gene: TRBV25-1
CDR3 DNA: TGTGCCAGCAGTGAATATAAGGGAGGGTATGGCTACACCTTC
CDR3 protein: CASSEYKGGYGYTF

J gene: TRBJ2-7
D gene: -
clone size: many
CDR3 length: 12
V gene: TRBV5-1
CDR3 DNA: TGCGCCAGCAGCTTCGGCCCATACGAGCAGTACTTC
CDR3 protein: CASSFGPYEQYF

J gene: TRBJ1-1
D gene: -
clone size: -
CDR3 length: 13
V gene: TRBV5-8
CDR3 DNA: TGTGCCAGCAGCCCAGGGGTGGCCACTGAAGCTTTCTTT
CDR3 protein: CASSPGVATEAFF

J gene: TRBJ2-7
D gene: TRBD1
clone size: -
CDR3 length: 17
V gene: TRBV6-2/TRBV6-3
CDR3 DNA: TGTGCCAGCAGTGCCGGACAGGCCATCCTACTCACCTACGAGCAGTACTTC
CDR3 protein: CASSAGQAILLTYEQYF

J gene: TRBJ2-7
D gene: TRBD2
clone size: -
CDR3 length: 15
V gene: TRBV3-1
CDR3 DNA: TGTGCCAGCAGCCAAGTTTCGAGCGGGGCCTACGAGCAGTACTTC
CDR3 protein: CASSQVSSGAYEQYF

J gene: TRBJ2-7
D gene: TRBD2
clone size: -
CDR3 length: 15
V gene: TRBV5-1
CDR3 DNA: TGCGCCAGCCCCATCCTAGCGGGGACATACTACGAGCAGTACTTC
CDR3 protein: CASPILAGTYYEQYF

J gene: TRBJ2-2
D gene: -
clone size: -
CDR3 length: 14
V gene: TRBV27
CDR3 DNA: TGTGCCAGCACCATCACGAGCCTCACCGGGGAGCTGCTTTTT
CDR3 protein: CASTITSLTGELLF

J gene: TRBJ2-2
D gene: -
clone size: few
CDR3 length: 15
V gene: TRBV12-5
CDR3 DNA: TGTGCTAGTGGTCCCCGGACAGCCAACACCGGGGAGCTGTTTTTT
CDR3 protein: CASGPRTANTGELFF

J gene: TRBJ2-2
D gene: -
clone size: few
CDR3 length: 15
V gene: TRBV7-9
CDR3 DNA: TGTGCCAGCAGCCCCTTTGGCGGGAACACCGGGGAGCTGTTTTTT
CDR3 protein: CASSPFGGNTGELFF

J gene: TRBJ1-1
D gene: TRBD1
clone size: -
CDR3 length: 17
V gene: TRBV5-1
CDR3 DNA: TGCGCCAGCTCCCGCAGGGGGCCTGGGCGAATGAACACTGAAGCTTTCTTT
CDR3 protein: CASSRRGPGRMNTEAFF

J gene: TRBJ2-7
D gene: TRBD2
clone size: few
CDR3 length: 16
V gene: TRBV20-1
CDR3 DNA: TGCAGTGCCCCCGGACTAGCGGGAGCTCGGTCCTACGAGCAGTACTTC
CDR3 protein: CSAPGLAGARSYEQYF

J gene: TRBJ2-1
D gene: -
clone size: few
CDR3 length: 13
V gene: TRBV5-1
CDR3 DNA: TGCGCCAGCAGCTCCCCAGCCTACAATGAGCAGTTCTTC
CDR3 protein: CASSSPAYNEQFF

J gene: TRBJ2-6
D gene: TRBD1
clone size: many
CDR3 length: 17
V gene: TRBV4-2
CDR3 DNA: TGTGCCAGCAGCCTCGGACAGGGGGCATCTGGGGCCAACGTCCTGACTTTC
CDR3 protein: CASSLGQGASGANVLTF

J gene: TRBJ2-7
D gene: -
clone size: -
CDR3 length: 13
V gene: TRBV11-2
CDR3 DNA: TGTGCCAGCAGCCCCGGAGCGTTCTACGAGCAGTACTTC
CDR3 protein: CASSPGAFYEQYF

J gene: TRBJ2-2
D gene: -
clone size: -
CDR3 length: 14
V gene: TRBV19
CDR3 DNA: TGTGCCAGTAGTATGAGAATACGGACCGGGGAGCTGTTTTTT
CDR3 protein: CASSMRIRTGELFF

J gene: TRBJ1-1
D gene: -
clone size: few
CDR3 length: 14
V gene: TRBV9
CDR3 DNA: TGTGCCAGCAGCGGGGGGGCGGGGAACACTGAAGCTTTCTTT
CDR3 protein: CASSGGAGNTEAFF

J gene: TRBJ2-5
D gene: TRBD1
clone size: -
CDR3 length: 16
V gene: TRBV12-3/TRBV12-4
CDR3 DNA: TGTGCCAGCAGTCAAAATACAGGGGGCCTCCAAGAGACCCAGTACTTC
CDR3 protein: CASSQNTGGLQETQYF

J gene: TRBJ1-2
D gene: -
clone size: -
CDR3 length: 13
V gene: TRBV9
CDR3 DNA: TGTGCCAGCAGCGTGATGTCCAGGGATGGCTACACCTTC
CDR3 protein: CASSVMSRDGYTF

J gene: TRBJ2-3
D gene: -
clone size: -
CDR3 length: 15
V gene: TRBV7-3
CDR3 DNA: TGTGCCAGCAGCATCGCCGGGAGTAGCACAGATACGCAGTATTTT
CDR3 protein: CASSIAGSSTDTQYF

J gene: TRBJ2-1
D gene: TRBD1
clone size: -
CDR3 length: 17
V gene: TRBV5-6
CDR3 DNA: TGTGCCAGCAGCTTATTGGCCCGACGGACAGGATACAATGAGCAGTTCTTC
CDR3 protein: CASSLLARRTGYNEQFF

J gene: TRBJ2-5
D gene: -
clone size: once
CDR3 length: 13
V gene: TRBV12-3/TRBV12-4
CDR3 DNA: TGTGCCAGCAGCTATAGGAGGCGAGAGACCCAGTACTTC
CDR3 protein: CASSYRRRETQYF

J gene: TRBJ2-6
D gene: -
clone size: -
CDR3 length: 13
V gene: TRBV7-2
CDR3 DNA: TGTGCCAGCAGCTTCGGTGGGGCCAACGTCCTGACTTTC
CDR3 protein: CASSFGGANVLTF

J gene: TRBJ2-2
D gene: TRBD2
clone size: -
CDR3 length: 14
V gene: TRBV23-1
CDR3 DNA: TGCGCCACCCTTAGCGGGAGGGTCCCCGGGGAGCTGTTTTTT
CDR3 protein: CATLSGRVPGELFF

J gene: TRBJ2-5
D gene: TRBD1
clone size: few
CDR3 length: 14
V gene: TRBV5-1
CDR3 DNA: TGCGCCAGCAGCCTCCTGGACAGGGCGGGTACCCAGTACTTC
CDR3 protein: CASSLLDRAGTQYF

J gene: TRBJ2-1
D gene: -
clone size: -
CDR3 length: 15
V gene: TRBV14
CDR3 DNA: TGTGCCAGCAGCCAAGGGGGTCTAAGGATCAATGAGCAGTTCTTC
CDR3 protein: CASSQGGLRINEQFF

J gene: TRBJ2-5
D gene: -
clone size: few
CDR3 length: 14
V gene: TRBV5-5
CDR3 DNA: TGTGCCAGCAGCGCGCATGGACTCGAAGAGACCCAGTACTTC
CDR3 protein: CASSAHGLEETQYF

J gene: TRBJ1-5
D gene: -
clone size: -
CDR3 length: 16
V gene: TRBV5-1
CDR3 DNA: TGCGCCAGCAGCTTGGCCGGGGTAATGGGCGATCAGCCCCAGCATTTT
CDR3 protein: CASSLAGVMGDQPQHF

J gene: TRBJ2-2
D gene: TRBD2
clone size: few
CDR3 length: 18
V gene: TRBV12-3/TRBV12-4
CDR3 DNA: TGTGCCAGCAGTTTTTTGTATCCGGGACTAGCGAACACCGGGGAGCTGTTTTTT
CDR3 protein: CASSFLYPGLANTGELFF

J gene: TRBJ1-6
D gene: -
clone size: -
CDR3 length: 15
V gene: TRBV20-1
CDR3 DNA: TGCAGTGCTAGTGGTAGGGGCTTTTTGAATTCACCCCTCCACTTT
CDR3 protein: CSASGRGFLNSPLHF

J gene: TRBJ2-3
D gene: TRBD2
clone size: few
CDR3 length: 19
V gene: TRBV5-1
CDR3 DNA: TGCGCCAGCAGCTTCTTCGGGACTAGCGGGGGAACTAGCACAGATACGCAGTATTTT
CDR3 protein: CASSFFGTSGGTSTDTQYF

J gene: TRBJ2-4
D gene: -
clone size: few
CDR3 length: 16
V gene: TRBV7-9
CDR3 DNA: TGTGCCAGCAGCCCCGGGATCTGGGGGAAAAAGAACATTCAGTACTTC
CDR3 protein: CASSPGIWGKKNIQYF

J gene: TRBJ2-7
D gene: -
clone size: -
CDR3 length: 11
V gene: TRBV29-1
CDR3 DNA: TGCAGCGTCCGCAGGGCCTACGAGCAGTACTTC
CDR3 protein: CSVRRAYEQYF

J gene: TRBJ2-1
D gene: -
clone size: -
CDR3 length: 14
V gene: TRBV18
CDR3 DNA: TGTGCCAGCTCCCCACCGGGGCCAGGCAGTGAGCAGTTCTTC
CDR3 protein: CASSPPGPGSEQFF